The entry below describes one T cell receptor (beta chain). Its antigen target is currently unknown. It has no much larger one-base neighbor in the sample; base qualities were not kept. The run used an Illumina HiSeq 1500. The raw public reads went through TCRdb reprocessing: fastp at Q25, MiXCR clone calling, in-frame beta chains kept. Rows matching on CDR3 protein sequence are summarized as one entry with the most common DNA and genes. The sample data list 340,000 or so distinct CDR3 sequences, and 25% of these were observed just once. The ten top clones hold roughly 13% of the sample. In the germline V gene, CDR1 corresponds to MNHEY and CDR2 to SVGEGT. The CDR3 numbers 14 residues from cysteine through phenylalanine. The retained sequence is limited to the CDR3, 42 bases, with the frame set at the first base. The V end loses 4 bases and the J end loses 8 bases, and a stretch of 15 bases separates them.

The intended sense of this specimen's treatment or condition label: in vitro stimulation with specific CMV peptide epitopes to enrich CMV-specific T cells. The record originates from a study of T cell repertoires in cytomegalovirus infection (dated by TCRdb to between 2018 and 2021). Turning to the overall study: The peptide stimulations were aimed at well-studied HLA-B-restricted epitopes as well as recently identified HLA-C-restricted CMV epitopes, whose presentation resists viral immunomodulation. The HLA type of each donor mattered for the analysis, because public TCR beta signatures pointed to carriage of CMV infection along with the matching HLA type. Beyond this particular receptor, the publication reports: The ex vivo response was dominated by HLA-C-restricted CMV-specific TCR beta clonotypes, which also provided the single most frequent clonotype in two of eight donors. Carriers of CMV infection plus the relevant HLA type were discriminated by the cumulative frequency of public TCR beta family members in the study cohort and in an independent 352-donor cohort.

The clonotype was recovered from a human donor in good health (CMV status not recorded). Some clones in this sample may be carry-over from other donors' samples. The specimen was cultured PBMCs, collected from culture after CMV antigen stimulation. In this chain, TRBV6-2 or TRBV6-3 is recombined with TRBJ2-1; the D gene remains uncertain. In nucleotides, the sequence is TGTGCCAGCAGTTCTTGGGCCCCGGTGGATGAGCAGTTCTTC. This codes for CASSSWAPVDEQFF.